Following are 26 T cell receptor beta chains from one sample sequenced in a study of shared clonotypes between healthy human individuals. The data were produced by immunoSEQ multiplex PCR, yet TCRdb's version contains in-frame clones alone and is incomplete. The sample has approximately 2,000,000 clones, about nine tenths seen once; the top ten hold approximately 0.41%. Source material: naive CD4+ T cells from PBMCs. Subset specified: CD45RA+ positively selected. The receptors here all came from a man in his late teens or twenties in good health. Some clones in this sample may be carry-over from other donors' samples.

A note on this clone: The junction and the germline gene differ at one end; a read error may be behind it. The rearrangement links TRBV5-4 to TRBJ1-2, with TRBD1 matching over 8 bases. The length of the CDR3 is 12 residues. Per germline, CDR1 SGHNT and CDR2 YYREEE (reference sequence). The CDR3, as DNA: TGTGCCAGCAGCCGAATTCAGGGGGCCGTTGTCTTC. Amino acid sequence: CASSRIQGAVVF.

This rearrangement joins TRBV9 to TRBJ2-5; 13 bases line up with TRBD2. This CDR3 contains 18 residues. V shed 0 bases and J 4 bases; nucleotides not matched to a gene: 9. From germline, CDR1 is SGDLS and CDR2 YYNGEE. CDR3 residues: CASSVGALAGGRGETQYF. The CDR3 region has the DNA TGTGCCAGCAGCGTAGGGGCACTAGCGGGAGGGCGGGGAGAGACCCAGTACTTC.

The J gene is TRBJ1-5, the V gene TRBV4-1, with a weak D call TRBD1 (5 bases). Germline-derived CDR1 and CDR2 are MGHRA and YSYEKL. The CDR3 length is 19 residues. The V gene lost 4 bases and the J gene lost 0 bases, with 22 bases spanning the gap. The CDR3 sequence: CASSPQMTPGDFSNQPQHF. CDR3 nucleotide sequence: TGCGCCAGCAGCCCTCAAATGACCCCGGGGGACTTTAGCAATCAGCCCCAGCATTTT.

The chain recombines TRBV29-1 with TRBJ2-2; TRBD1 matches at 7 bases. Germline CDR1 and CDR2: SQVTM and ANQGSEA. V lost 7 bases to trimming and J lost 5 bases; unmatched junction nucleotides: 7. The CDR3 consists of 13 residues. In DNA, the CDR3 is TGCAGCGCAAAACAGGGGACAACCGGGGAGCTGTTTTTT. Its protein product is CSAKQGTTGELFF.

V gene TRBV7-9 combines with J gene TRBJ2-7; D is unresolved. V dropped 5 bases and J dropped 8 bases, with 19 bases sitting between them. CDR1 and CDR2 from the germline V gene are SEHNR and FQNEAQ (reference sequence). There are 14 residues in the CDR3. The CDR3 loop reads CASSPPERTDKQYF. The CDR3 DNA follows: TGTGCCAGCAGCCCTCCGGAACGGACGGATAAGCAGTACTTC. The full variable domain, completed using reference TRBV7-9 and TRBJ2-7, is DTGVSQNPRHKITKRGQNVTFRCDPISEHNRLYWYRQTLGQGPEFLTYFQNEAQLEKSRLLSDRFSAERPKGSFSTLEIQRTEQGDSAMYLCASSPPERTDKQYFGPGTRLTVT.

This sequence joins TRBV9 and TRBJ2-7; TRBD2 agrees at 7 bases. The trim removed 4 bases at V and 6 bases at J, leaving 4 bases unmatched. This CDR3 contains 12 residues. Germline lookup yields CDR1 SGDLS and CDR2 YYNGEE. CDR3 DNA sequence: TGTGCCAGCAGCCCTTGGGGGGGCGAGCAGTACTTC. This translates into CASSPWGGEQYF.

The V and J genes are TRBV19 and TRBJ2-7; no definite D call. Trimming cost V 3 bases and J 2 bases, with 11 bases left between them. Germline V gives CDR1 LNHDA, CDR2 SQIVND (reference sequence). The CDR3 is 14 residues long. CDR3 amino acids: CASSMGRQTYEQYF. DNA of the CDR3: TGTGCCAGTAGTATGGGCCGCCAGACCTACGAGCAGTACTTC.

The rearrangement links TRBV11-2 to TRBJ2-5, with unresolved D. Trimming took 5 bases from V and 5 from J, leaving 6 bases between them. Germline V gene sequence: CDR1 SGHAT, CDR2 FQNNGV. The CDR3 is 11 amino acids. Written as DNA, the CDR3 is TGTGCCAGCAGCGCCGTGGAGACCCAGTACTTC. It encodes CASSAVETQYF.

This clone was seen a few times. This CDR3 is CASSSVGSRAEAFF. The DNA of the CDR3 is TGTGCCAGTAGTTCTGTTGGTTCTAGGGCTGAAGCTTTCTTT. The V gene is TRBV19, the J gene TRBJ1-1; D remains unclear. The CDR3 is made up of 14 amino acids. V was pared by 5 bases and J by 6 bases, with 16 bases between. Per the germline V gene, CDR1 is LNHDA and CDR2 is SQIVND (reference sequence).

The CDR3 DNA is TGTGCCAGCAGCTTGGCCCGGTGGCTTCGGGGAACTACCCGCCAAGAGACCCAGTACTTC. Its protein is CASSLARWLRGTTRQETQYF. V and J are TRBV5-5 and TRBJ2-5; D possibly corresponds to TRBD2 (5 bases). In germline, CDR1 is SGHKS, CDR2 YYEKEE (reference sequence). The CDR3 consists of 20 residues. The V end was cut by 0 bases, the J end by 1 base, with 25 bases between.

This clone showed up just once. The chain links TRBV19 to TRBJ2-7; TRBD1 is a possible D gene (6 bases). V shed 2 bases and J shed 7 bases, with 15 bases lying between them. Germline assignment: CDR1 LNHDA and CDR2 SQIVND (reference sequence). CDR3 length equals 14 residues. DNA of the CDR3: TGTGCCAGTAGTATAAGACAGGCCGGGAAGGAGCAGTACTTC. This codes for CASSIRQAGKEQYF.

This rearrangement joins TRBV28 to TRBJ2-5, with D perhaps matching TRBD1 (6 bases). Germline CDR1 is MDHEN and CDR2 is SYDVKM. V lost 7 bases to trimming and J lost 7 bases, with 22 bases between them. The CDR3 runs 15 residues. In nucleotides, the CDR3 is TGTGCCAGCACCCCCCTGGACAGTACCGGGGTGACCCAGTACTTC. Its protein is CASTPLDSTGVTQYF.

The chain recombines TRBV7-9 with TRBJ2-1; 8 bases are shared with TRBD2. Germline assignment: CDR1 SEHNR and CDR2 FQNEAQ (reference sequence). V was pared by 5 bases and J by 6 bases, with 6 bases of the junction left unmatched. CDR3 length: 14 amino acids. The CDR3 DNA is TGTGCCAGCAGCCCGGGACTAGAATCCAATGAGCAGTTCTTC. This gives the protein CASSPGLESNEQFF. Drawing the rest from reference TRBV7-9 and TRBJ2-1, the complete variable domain is DTGVSQNPRHKITKRGQNVTFRCDPISEHNRLYWYRQTLGQGPEFLTYFQNEAQLEKSRLLSDRFSAERPKGSFSTLEIQRTEQGDSAMYLCASSPGLESNEQFFGPGTRLTVL.

As DNA, the CDR3 is TGTGCCAGCAGTGCCCCACAGGGGGTTGACCTCTATGGCTACACCTTC. As protein: CASSAPQGVDLYGYTF. The rearrangement joins TRBV6-6 to TRBJ1-2, with TRBD1 matching over 8 bases. Germline CDR1 MNHNY, CDR2 SVGAGI (reference sequence). J gave up 4 bases and V 5 bases, and 12 bases lay outside the gene matches. The CDR3 extends over 16 amino acids.

The chain couples TRBV9 to TRBJ2-5, with 8 bases matching TRBD2. After removal of 1 base from V and 4 bases from J, the junction contained 6 bases not matched to a gene. CDR1 is SGDLS, CDR2 YYNGEE, per germline. This CDR3 has 15 amino acids. The CDR3 DNA reads as TGTGCCAGCAGCGTACGGGGGGGAAGCGCAGAGACCCAGTACTTC. Protein product: CASSVRGGSAETQYF. Full variable domain (outside the CDR3, taken from reference TRBV9 and TRBJ2-5): DSGVTQTPKHLITATGQRVTLRCSPRSGDLSVYWYQQSLDQGLQFLIQYYNGEERAKGNILERFSAQQFPDLHSELNLSSLELGDSALYFCASSVRGGSAETQYFGPGTRLLVL.

V gene TRBV18 combines with J gene TRBJ2-7; possible D gene TRBD1, 5 bases. Germline V gene sequence: CDR1 KGHSH, CDR2 LQKENI. The CDR3 loop spans 14 amino acids. The germline V and J ends were trimmed by 3 bases and 5 bases, with 14 bases remaining between them. The DNA of the CDR3 is TGTGCCAGCTCACCGGGGCAGGCCGCCAACGAGCAGTACTTC. It translates to CASSPGQAANEQYF.

The chain carries TRBV5-1 and TRBJ1-1, with D unclear. The CDR3 covers 14 residues. The germline V and J ends were trimmed by 1 base and 1 base, with 8 bases remaining between them. Germline loops: CDR1 SGHRS, CDR2 YFSETQ. CDR3 residues: CASSLSPANTEAFF. The CDR3 DNA is TGCGCCAGCAGCTTGTCTCCGGCGAACACTGAAGCTTTCTTT.

The gene calls are TRBV7-9 and TRBJ2-5, with 8 bases aligning to TRBD2. V lost 5 bases to trimming and J lost 1 base; unmatched junction nucleotides: 3. The CDR3 spans 14 residues. Germline CDR1 is SEHNR and CDR2 is FQNEAQ (reference sequence). This CDR3 is CASSEGTSQETQYF. For the CDR3, the DNA is TGTGCCAGCAGCGAAGGGACTAGCCAAGAGACCCAGTACTTC. Looking up the rest from reference TRBV7-9 and TRBJ2-5 gives the full variable domain: DTGVSQNPRHKITKRGQNVTFRCDPISEHNRLYWYRQTLGQGPEFLTYFQNEAQLEKSRLLSDRFSAERPKGSFSTLEIQRTEQGDSAMYLCASSEGTSQETQYFGPGTRLLVL.

The chain joins TRBV7-2 to TRBJ2-5; no clear D gene. V was clipped by 1 base and J by 4 bases, with 7 bases between them. Germline V CDR1 and CDR2: SGHTA, FQGNSA. The CDR3 spans 13 residues. This CDR3 reads CASSLERIETQYF. CDR3 nucleotides: TGTGCCAGCAGCTTAGAGAGGATAGAGACCCAGTACTTC.

The gene calls are TRBV7-9 and TRBJ2-4; 7 bases match TRBD1. V lost 0 bases, J lost 4 bases, and 9 bases stayed unmatched. The CDR3 contains 17 residues. Germline CDR1 SEHNR, CDR2 FQNEAQ (reference sequence). The CDR3 spells CASSLARWMGQKNIQYF. CDR3 nucleotides: TGTGCCAGCAGCTTAGCGCGGTGGATGGGACAGAAAAACATTCAGTACTTC.

The chain employs TRBV10-1 and TRBJ1-1, with D tentatively TRBD1 (5 bases). The CDR3 extends over 13 amino acids. Trimming removed 1 base from V and 5 bases from J, with 8 bases in between. CDR1 and CDR2 (germline): WNHNN, SYGVQD (reference sequence). The CDR3 loop reads CASSELGPTEAFF. CDR3 bases: TGCGCCAGCAGTGAGTTGGGGCCTACTGAAGCTTTCTTT.

The V call is TRBV6-6, the J call TRBJ1-1; the D is unclear. CDR1 and CDR2 from the germline V gene are MNHNY and SVGAGI (reference sequence). Trimming took 7 bases from V and 4 from J, leaving 19 bases between them. The CDR3 has 15 amino acids. CDR3: CASNRPNSAPTEAFF. The CDR3 DNA follows: TGTGCCAGCAACCGACCAAACAGTGCGCCCACTGAAGCTTTCTTT.

About this clone itself: Other nucleotide sequences in the sample specify the same CDR3. The rearrangement uses TRBV5-6 and TRBJ2-7; perhaps D is TRBD1 or TRBD2 (5 bases each). CDR1 and CDR2 from the germline V gene are SGHDT and YYEEEE. The CDR3 runs 14 residues. V lost 0 bases, J lost 1 base, and 8 bases lay in between. DNA for the CDR3: TGTGCCAGCAGCTTGGTTGGGGGTTCCTACGAGCAGTACTTC. This translates into CASSLVGGSYEQYF.

The chain is built from TRBV6-5 and TRBJ2-7; tentatively, D is TRBD2 (6 bases). Germline loops: CDR1 MNHEY, CDR2 SVGAGI. The CDR3 is 13 amino acids. Trimming took off 5 bases at V and 6 bases at J, with 14 bases between the two ends. This CDR3 reads CASSPRQGLEQYF. The CDR3 DNA reads TGTGCCAGCAGTCCGCGTCAGGGACTCGAGCAGTACTTC.

As regards this clone: This sample also contains other DNA sequences that code for the same CDR3. V gene TRBV5-1 combines with J gene TRBJ2-7; D perhaps matches TRBD2 (5 bases). CDR1 SGHRS and CDR2 YFSETQ come from the germline V gene. V was trimmed by 0 bases and J by 0 bases, leaving 10 bases between them. CDR3 length: 15 residues. CDR3 residues: CASSLVRDSSYEQYF. The CDR3 DNA is TGCGCCAGCAGCTTGGTGAGGGATAGCTCCTACGAGCAGTACTTC.

The chain employs TRBV27 and TRBJ1-2; D is undetermined. Trimming stripped 6 bases from V and 6 bases from J, with 17 bases between. Germline loops: CDR1 MNHEY, CDR2 SMNVEV (reference sequence). This CDR3 is built from 14 residues. The CDR3 reads CASRPGVINDGYTF. In DNA form, the CDR3 reads TGTGCCAGCAGGCCTGGGGTTATAAACGATGGCTACACCTTC.